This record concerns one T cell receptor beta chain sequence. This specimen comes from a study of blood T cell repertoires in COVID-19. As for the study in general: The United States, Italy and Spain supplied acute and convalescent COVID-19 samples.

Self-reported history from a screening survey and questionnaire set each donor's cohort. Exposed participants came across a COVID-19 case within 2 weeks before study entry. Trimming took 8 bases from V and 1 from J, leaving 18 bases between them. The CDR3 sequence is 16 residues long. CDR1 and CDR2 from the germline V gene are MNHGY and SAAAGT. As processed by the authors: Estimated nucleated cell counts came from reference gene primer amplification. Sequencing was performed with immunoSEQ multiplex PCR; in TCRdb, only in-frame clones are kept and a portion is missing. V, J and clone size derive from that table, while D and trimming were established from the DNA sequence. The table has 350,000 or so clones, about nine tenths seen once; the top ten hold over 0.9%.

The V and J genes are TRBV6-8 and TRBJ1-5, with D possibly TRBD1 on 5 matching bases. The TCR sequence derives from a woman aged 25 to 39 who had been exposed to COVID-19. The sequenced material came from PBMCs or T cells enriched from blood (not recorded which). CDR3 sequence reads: CASPGSGRESNQPQHF. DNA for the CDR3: TGTGCCAGCCCTGGGTCAGGGAGGGAGAGCAATCAGCCCCAGCATTTT.